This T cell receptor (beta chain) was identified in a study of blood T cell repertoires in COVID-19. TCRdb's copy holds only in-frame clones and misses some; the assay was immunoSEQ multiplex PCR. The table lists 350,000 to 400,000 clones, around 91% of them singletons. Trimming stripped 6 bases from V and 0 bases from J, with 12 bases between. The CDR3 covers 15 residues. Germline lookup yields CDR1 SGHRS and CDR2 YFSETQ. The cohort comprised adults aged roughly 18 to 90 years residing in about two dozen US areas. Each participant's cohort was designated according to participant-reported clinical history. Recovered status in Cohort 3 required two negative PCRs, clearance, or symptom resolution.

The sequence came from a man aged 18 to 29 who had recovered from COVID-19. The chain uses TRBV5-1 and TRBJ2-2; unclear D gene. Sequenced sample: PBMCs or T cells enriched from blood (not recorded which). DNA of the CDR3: TGCGCCAGCACCCCCCTTCCGGCGAACACCGGGGAGCTGTTTTTT. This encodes CASTPLPANTGELFF.